The 31 T cell receptor beta chains below come from one sample, sequenced in a study of T cell changes during pregnancy in multiple sclerosis. Measured with immunoSEQ multiplex PCR; TCRdb has only the in-frame clones, and not every one. The sample lists roughly 80,000 clones, 70% to 90% occurring once. The material was peripheral blood, obtained before pregnancy. These receptors all come from a female donor with multiple sclerosis, enrolled in a pregnancy study.

The chain recombines TRBV5-1 with TRBJ2-3, with D perhaps matching TRBD2 (5 bases). CDR3 length: 15 residues. Germline CDR1 reads SGHRS; CDR2 reads YFSETQ. Trimming cost V 3 bases and J 2 bases, with 13 bases left between them. The CDR3 DNA sequence: TGCGCCAGCAGCTGGGCGGACTTCCTCACAGATACGCAGTATTTT. The encoded protein is CASSWADFLTDTQYF.

The gene calls are TRBV30 and TRBJ1-6; no firm D call. The germline V gene has CDR1 GTSNPN and CDR2 SVGIG (reference sequence). The V gene lost 1 base and the J gene lost 0 bases, with 7 bases spanning the gap. The CDR3 extends over 15 amino acids. In DNA form, the CDR3 reads TGTGCCTGGAGTGGGCCCAGCTCCTATAATTCACCCCTCCACTTT. This translates into CAWSGPSSYNSPLHF. Drawing the rest from reference TRBV30 and TRBJ1-6, the complete variable domain is SQTIHQWPATLVQPVGSPLSLECTVEGTSNPNLYWYRQAAGRGLQLLFYSVGIGQISSEVPQNLSASRPQDRQFILSSKKLLLSDSGFYLCAWSGPSSYNSPLHFGNGTRLTVT.

This rearrangement joins TRBV11-2 to TRBJ1-1; no definite D call. Trimming pared 3 bases from V and 5 bases from J, leaving 13 bases between. The CDR3 sequence is 14 residues long. Germline loops: CDR1 SGHAT, CDR2 FQNNGV. The CDR3 region has the DNA TGTGCCAGCAGCTTGGATGCGAGGGTGACTGAAGCTTTCTTT. Translated, it gives CASSLDARVTEAFF.

The chain employs TRBV5-4 and TRBJ1-1; 7 nucleotides match TRBD1. CDR1 is SGHNT, CDR2 YYREEE, per germline (reference sequence). The V gene end was trimmed by 3 bases and the J gene end by 2 bases; junction bases not matched to a gene: 7. This CDR3 comprises 15 residues. The CDR3: CASSSGRTGNTEAFF. CDR3 bases: TGTGCCAGCAGCTCAGGAAGGACAGGTAACACTGAAGCTTTCTTT.

The chain couples TRBV28 to TRBJ1-4; the D gene is possibly TRBD1 (6 bases). Germline V gene lookup returns CDR1 MDHEN and CDR2 SYDVKM. This CDR3 has 14 residues. Trimming stripped 4 bases from V and 10 bases from J, with 16 bases between. CDR3 sequence: CASSWSDSQGKLFF. DNA for the CDR3: TGTGCCAGCAGTTGGTCGGACAGCCAGGGAAAACTGTTTTTT.

In DNA form, the CDR3 reads TGTGCCAGCAGTTACTCGTCGGGGATAAGGACTGAAGCTTTCTTT. Protein: CASSYSSGIRTEAFF. J is TRBJ1-1 and V is TRBV6-5, with D uncertain. The germline V gene encodes CDR1 MNHEY and CDR2 SVGAGI. The CDR3 is made up of 15 amino acids. V was cut by 0 bases and J by 5 bases, with 13 bases left in between.

As for this clone: Other DNA sequences in the same sample also yield this CDR3. V gene TRBV2 combines with J gene TRBJ2-1; TRBD1 matches at 7 bases. CDR3 length: 13 residues. Germline V gives CDR1 SNHLY, CDR2 FYNNEI. V lost 4 bases and J lost 3; bases outside the gene matches: 0. The CDR3 reads CASSGQGYNEQFF. The CDR3 coding sequence is TGTGCCAGCAGTGGACAGGGCTACAATGAGCAGTTCTTC.

The chain combines TRBV27 with TRBJ1-5; 7 bases are a match to TRBD1. CDR1 is MNHEY, CDR2 SMNVEV, per germline (reference sequence). V lost 4 bases to trimming and J lost 2 bases; unmatched junction nucleotides: 2. The CDR3 loop spans 14 amino acids. In nucleotides, the CDR3 is TGTGCCAGCAGTTATACAGGGGGCAATCAGCCCCAGCATTTT. Translating gives CASSYTGGNQPQHF.

This CDR3 reads CASSRVRQGTFYNEQFF. In DNA form, the CDR3 reads TGCGCCAGCAGCCGTGTTAGACAGGGGACTTTCTACAATGAGCAGTTCTTC. The chain uses TRBV4-1 and TRBJ2-1; 8 bases align to TRBD1. CDR1 is MGHRA, CDR2 YSYEKL, per germline. J gave up 3 bases and V 4 bases, and 11 bases lay outside the gene matches. The CDR3 length is 17 residues.

V is TRBV2 and J is TRBJ2-1; no firm D call. The V end lost 4 bases, the J end lost 9 bases, and 10 bases lay between the germline ends. This CDR3 has 12 residues. Germline-derived CDR1 and CDR2 are SNHLY and FYNNEI. Here the CDR3 DNA reads TGTGCCAGCAGTGTTCAGGATATTGAGCAGTTCTTC. Translation gives CASSVQDIEQFF.

The chain combines TRBV7-9 with TRBJ1-1; D ambiguous. V lost 0 bases, J lost 2 bases, and 7 bases lay in between. This CDR3 has 14 amino acids. Germline loops: CDR1 SEHNR, CDR2 FQNEAQ (reference sequence). The DNA for the CDR3 is TGTGCCAGCAGCTTAGCGAGCGCCAACACTGAAGCTTTCTTT. The encoded protein is CASSLASANTEAFF.

The chain has TRBV28 and TRBJ2-7; 9 bases map to TRBD1. The CDR3 consists of 15 residues. J was trimmed by 3 bases and V by 2 bases; bases with no gene match: 5. Germline assignment: CDR1 MDHEN and CDR2 SYDVKM. The CDR3 DNA reads as TGTGCCAGCAGTTTAGGGGACAGGGAAATCTACGAGCAGTACTTC. Amino acids: CASSLGDREIYEQYF.

V and J are TRBV19 and TRBJ2-3; D gene uncertain. Trimming took 1 base from V and 3 from J, leaving 8 bases between them. Germline V gene lookup returns CDR1 LNHDA and CDR2 SQIVND (reference sequence). This CDR3 has 14 residues. The CDR3 nucleotides are TGTGCCAGTAGTATAGGGCCGGAGACAGATACGCAGTATTTT. Translated, it gives CASSIGPETDTQYF.

The chain links TRBV5-1 to TRBJ2-7; possibly TRBD1 for D (7 bases). The ends were cut back, 4 bases at V and 5 bases at J, with 22 bases in the middle. The CDR3 runs 16 residues. Germline CDR1 SGHRS, CDR2 YFSETQ. This CDR3 is CASSPNRIAGGNEQYF. CDR3 coding DNA: TGCGCCAGCAGCCCTAACAGAATCGCAGGGGGGAACGAGCAGTACTTC.

The rearrangement joins TRBV10-3 to TRBJ2-7; 8 bases fit TRBD2. This CDR3 region has 15 residues. Germline values: CDR1 ENHRY, CDR2 SYGVKD. J was trimmed by 2 bases and V by 4 bases; bases with no gene match: 7. For the CDR3, the DNA is TGTGCCATCAGTGGGCTTAGCGGGACCACCTACGAGCAGTACTTC. Residues: CAISGLSGTTYEQYF.

The chain carries TRBV28 and TRBJ2-5, with D possibly matching TRBD1 (5 bases). CDR3 length: 16 residues. The germline CDR1 and CDR2 sequences are MDHEN and SYDVKM. The V and J ends lost 5 bases and 1 base respectively, with 17 bases between them. This CDR3 reads CASSEDKGRTQETQYF. For the CDR3, the DNA is TGTGCCAGCAGTGAGGACAAAGGACGGACCCAAGAGACCCAGTACTTC.

The rearrangement joins TRBV4-3 to TRBJ2-3; 7 bases align to TRBD2. With V trimmed by 0 bases and J by 2 bases, 14 bases remained unmatched. The germline CDR1 and CDR2 sequences are LGHNA and YSLEER. The CDR3 spans 19 residues. Written as DNA, the CDR3 is TGCGCCAGCAGCCAAGATAGAGTAGTCGGGGGGTCATTCACAGATACGCAGTATTTT. Translated, it gives CASSQDRVVGGSFTDTQYF.

The chain recombines TRBV5-4 with TRBJ1-1; no reliable D call. The germline V and J ends were trimmed by 0 bases and 8 bases, with 23 bases remaining between them. The germline V gene encodes CDR1 SGHNT and CDR2 YYREEE (reference sequence). This CDR3 has 17 amino acids. CDR3 in DNA: TGTGCCAGCAGCTTGGATCCTGGCCTCGTAATAGCGTACGAAGCTTTCTTT. It encodes CASSLDPGLVIAYEAFF.

This clone was found a few times. V and J are TRBV6-5 and TRBJ2-3; a possible D gene is TRBD1 (5 bases). This CDR3 is built from 13 residues. Trimming stripped 0 bases from V and 10 bases from J, with 11 bases between. Germline V gene sequence: CDR1 MNHEY, CDR2 SVGAGI. DNA of the CDR3: TGTGCCAGCAGTTACTCGACAGTACAGCCGCAGTATTTT. Its translation: CASSYSTVQPQYF.

V and J are TRBV2 and TRBJ1-2; unclear D gene. V shed 4 bases and J shed 7 bases, with 10 bases lying between them. The V gene's germline CDR1 is SNHLY and CDR2 FYNNEI. CDR3 size: 12 residues. The CDR3 nucleotides read TGTGCCAGCAGTGGCAGGCTAAGTGGCTACACCTTC. Its protein is CASSGRLSGYTF. The full variable domain, with the rest looked up from reference TRBV2 and TRBJ1-2, is EPEVTQTPSHQVTQMGQEVILRCVPISNHLYFYWYRQILGQKVEFLVSFYNNEISEKSEIFDDQFSVERPDGSNFTLKIRSTKLEDSAMYFCASSGRLSGYTFGSGTRLTVV.

The V call is TRBV4-2, the J call TRBJ2-7, with 7 bases matching TRBD2. Germline V CDR1 and CDR2: LGHNA, YNFKEQ. The length of the CDR3 is 16 residues. The V segment lost 4 bases and the J segment 0 bases; nucleotides outside the gene matches: 9. CDR3 sequence (DNA): TGTGCCAGCAGCCCCTCTTGGGCGGGGGACTCCTACGAGCAGTACTTC. The encoded protein is CASSPSWAGDSYEQYF.

V is TRBV2 and J is TRBJ1-2, with D possibly matching TRBD1 (5 bases). Germline V lookup: CDR1 SNHLY, CDR2 FYNNEI. Trimming shortened V by 6 bases and J by 7 bases, and 15 bases separated the two germline ends. The CDR3 contains 13 residues. DNA for the CDR3: TGTGCCAGCAGCGTCGACAGTCTCGGTGGCTACACCTTC. It encodes CASSVDSLGGYTF.

J is TRBJ2-3 and V is TRBV7-6, with a tentative D call TRBD2 (6 bases). Trimming pared 4 bases from V and 7 bases from J, leaving 12 bases between. The CDR3 is 13 residues long. Germline CDR1 and CDR2: SGHVS and FNYEAQ. The CDR3 DNA is TGTGCCAGCAGCTCCCGGGACTCTTATACGCAGTATTTT. It codes for CASSSRDSYTQYF. The entire variable domain, with the rest obtained from reference TRBV7-6 and TRBJ2-3, is as follows: GAGVSQSPRYKVTKRGQDVALRCDPISGHVSLYWYRQALGQGPEFLTYFNYEAQQDKSGLPNDRFSAERPEGSISTLTIQRTEQRDSAMYRCASSSRDSYTQYFGPGTRLTVL.

This chain uses TRBV19 with TRBJ2-2, with D perhaps TRBD1 (6 bases). Germline CDR1 LNHDA, CDR2 SQIVND (reference sequence). This CDR3 spans 13 amino acids. The V and J ends lost 9 bases and 6 bases respectively, with 14 bases between them. The CDR3, as DNA: TGTGCCAGCTTACAGGGAGCGGCCGGGGAGCTGTTTTTT. Its protein is CASLQGAAGELFF.

CDR3 sequence: CASSSQGATKTQYF. As DNA, the CDR3 is TGTGCCAGCAGTTCACAGGGGGCCACGAAGACCCAGTACTTC. The V call is TRBV2, the J call TRBJ2-5, with 9 bases aligning to TRBD1. The germline CDR1 and CDR2 sequences are SNHLY and FYNNEI. V shed 5 bases and J 6 bases; nucleotides not matched to a gene: 7. The length of the CDR3 is 14 residues.

This rearrangement joins TRBV5-5 to TRBJ2-3; D unclear. CDR3 length: 13 amino acids. CDR1 is SGHKS and CDR2 is YYEKEE in the germline V gene (reference sequence). The V gene lost 0 bases and the J gene lost 11 bases, with 13 bases spanning the gap. The CDR3 loop reads CASSLANYLGQYF. The CDR3 DNA reads as TGTGCCAGCAGCTTGGCCAACTACCTCGGGCAGTATTTT.

The rearrangement joins TRBV19 to TRBJ1-3; D unclear. Germline CDR1 and CDR2: LNHDA and SQIVND (reference sequence). This CDR3 region has 16 residues. Trimming removed 3 bases at V and 0 bases at J, with 12 bases between. The CDR3 DNA sequence: TGTGCCAGTAGTATCCCGGGATTGAGCTCTGGAAACACCATATATTTT. It is translated as CASSIPGLSSGNTIYF.

This clone was detected once. The rearrangement joins TRBV7-2 to TRBJ2-3, with a tentative D call TRBD2 (5 bases). This CDR3 has 17 residues. Germline V gene lookup returns CDR1 SGHTA and CDR2 FQGNSA. Trimming took off 2 bases at V and 4 bases at J, with 19 bases between the two ends. The CDR3: CASSLFNPGSKPDTQYF. The DNA of the CDR3 is TGTGCCAGCAGCTTATTTAATCCGGGGTCAAAGCCAGATACGCAGTATTTT.

V usage is TRBV4-1 and J usage is TRBJ1-1; 7 nucleotides match TRBD1. This CDR3 contains 15 residues. Germline trimming cut 5 bases from V and 1 base from J; bases unmatched to any gene: 7. CDR1 is MGHRA, CDR2 YSYEKL, per germline. The CDR3 region is CASSFRDSPNTEAFF. CDR3 coding DNA: TGCGCCAGCAGCTTCCGGGACAGCCCGAACACTGAAGCTTTCTTT.

This rearrangement joins TRBV18 to TRBJ1-2, with 9 nucleotides matching TRBD1. This CDR3 has 18 amino acids. Looked up from germline, CDR1 is KGHSH and CDR2 is LQKENI. V was clipped by 9 bases and J by 4 bases; unmatched bases: 21. The CDR3 region is CASSRGTLGQGDLYGYTF. The DNA for the CDR3 is TGTGCCAGTTCAAGAGGGACCCTGGGACAGGGAGACCTCTATGGCTACACCTTC.

The chain combines TRBV18 with TRBJ1-1, with a tentative D call TRBD1 (5 bases). The CDR3 spans 17 residues. V was clipped by 2 bases and J by 2 bases, with 18 bases between them. Germline V gene sequence: CDR1 KGHSH, CDR2 LQKENI. CDR3 nucleotides: TGTGCCAGCTCACCAAACACTGGGGACTGGGGTAACACTGAAGCTTTCTTT. This gives the protein CASSPNTGDWGNTEAFF.